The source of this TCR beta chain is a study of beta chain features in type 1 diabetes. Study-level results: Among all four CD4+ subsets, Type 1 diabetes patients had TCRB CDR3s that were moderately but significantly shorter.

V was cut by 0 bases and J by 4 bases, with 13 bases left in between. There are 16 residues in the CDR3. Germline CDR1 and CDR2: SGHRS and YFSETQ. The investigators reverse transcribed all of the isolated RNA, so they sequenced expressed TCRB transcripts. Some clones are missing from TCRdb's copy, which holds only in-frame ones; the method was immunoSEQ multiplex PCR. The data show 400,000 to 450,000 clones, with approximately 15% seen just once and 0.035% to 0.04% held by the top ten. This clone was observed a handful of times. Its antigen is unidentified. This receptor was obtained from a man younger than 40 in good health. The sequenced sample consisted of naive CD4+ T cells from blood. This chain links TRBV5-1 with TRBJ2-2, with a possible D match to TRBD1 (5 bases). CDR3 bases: TGCGCCAGCAGCTTGGATCGAAGACAGAGCACCGGGGAGCTGTTTTTT. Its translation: CASSLDRRQSTGELFF. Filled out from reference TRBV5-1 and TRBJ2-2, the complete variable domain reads KAGVTQTPRYLIKTRGQQVTLSCSPISGHRSVSWYQQTPGQGLQFLFEYFSETQRNKGNFPGRFSGRQFSNSRSEMNVSTLELGDSALYLCASSLDRRQSTGELFFGEGSRLTVL.